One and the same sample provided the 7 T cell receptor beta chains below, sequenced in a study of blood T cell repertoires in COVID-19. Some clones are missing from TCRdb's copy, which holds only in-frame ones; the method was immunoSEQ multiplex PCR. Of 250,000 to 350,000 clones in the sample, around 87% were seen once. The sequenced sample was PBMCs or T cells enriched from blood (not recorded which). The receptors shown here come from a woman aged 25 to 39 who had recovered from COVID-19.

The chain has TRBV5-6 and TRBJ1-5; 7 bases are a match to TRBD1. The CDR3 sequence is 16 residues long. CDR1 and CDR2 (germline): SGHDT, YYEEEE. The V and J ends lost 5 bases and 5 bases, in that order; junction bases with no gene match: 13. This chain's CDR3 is CASSQGARGFYQPQHF. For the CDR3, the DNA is TGTGCCAGCAGTCAAGGGGCCAGGGGGTTTTATCAGCCCCAGCATTTT.

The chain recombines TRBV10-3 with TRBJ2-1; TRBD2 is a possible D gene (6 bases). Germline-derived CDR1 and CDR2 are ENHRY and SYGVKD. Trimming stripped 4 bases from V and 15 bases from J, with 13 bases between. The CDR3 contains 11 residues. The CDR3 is CAISGGGVLFF. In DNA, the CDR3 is TGTGCCATCAGTGGTGGCGGGGTACTGTTCTTC.

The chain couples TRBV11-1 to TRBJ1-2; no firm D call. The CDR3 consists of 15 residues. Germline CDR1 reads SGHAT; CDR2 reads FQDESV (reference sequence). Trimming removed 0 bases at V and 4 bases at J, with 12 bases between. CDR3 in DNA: TGTGCCAGCAGCTTAGCCGGGAGCGGACTCTATGGCTACACCTTC. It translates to CASSLAGSGLYGYTF.

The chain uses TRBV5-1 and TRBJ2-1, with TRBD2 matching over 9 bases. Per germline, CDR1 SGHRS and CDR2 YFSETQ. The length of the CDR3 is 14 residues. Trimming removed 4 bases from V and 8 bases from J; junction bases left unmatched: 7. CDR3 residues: CASSVAGGRDEQFF. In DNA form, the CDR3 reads TGCGCCAGCAGCGTCGCGGGGGGGCGGGATGAGCAGTTCTTC.

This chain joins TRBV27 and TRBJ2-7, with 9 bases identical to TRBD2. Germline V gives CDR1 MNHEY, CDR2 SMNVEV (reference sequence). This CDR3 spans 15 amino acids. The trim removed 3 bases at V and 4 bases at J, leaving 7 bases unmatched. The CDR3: CASSFRLAGLYEQYF. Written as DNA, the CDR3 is TGTGCCAGCAGTTTTAGGCTAGCGGGGTTGTACGAGCAGTACTTC.

CDR3 in DNA: TGCGCCAGCAGCCCAGGACTAGCGGGGGGGTTTCTACGCCAAGAGACCCAGTACTTC. Protein product: CASSPGLAGGFLRQETQYF. The chain has TRBV5-1 and TRBJ2-5; 15 nucleotides agree with TRBD2. From germline, CDR1 is SGHRS and CDR2 YFSETQ. Trimming took 4 bases from V and 1 from J; bases not matched to a gene: 11. The CDR3 contains 19 residues.

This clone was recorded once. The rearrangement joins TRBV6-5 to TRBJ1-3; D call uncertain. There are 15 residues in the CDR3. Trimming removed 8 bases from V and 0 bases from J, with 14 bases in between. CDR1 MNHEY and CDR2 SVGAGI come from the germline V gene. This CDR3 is CASHRGSNSGNTIYF. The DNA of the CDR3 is TGTGCCAGCCATAGAGGGTCTAACTCTGGAAACACCATATATTTT.